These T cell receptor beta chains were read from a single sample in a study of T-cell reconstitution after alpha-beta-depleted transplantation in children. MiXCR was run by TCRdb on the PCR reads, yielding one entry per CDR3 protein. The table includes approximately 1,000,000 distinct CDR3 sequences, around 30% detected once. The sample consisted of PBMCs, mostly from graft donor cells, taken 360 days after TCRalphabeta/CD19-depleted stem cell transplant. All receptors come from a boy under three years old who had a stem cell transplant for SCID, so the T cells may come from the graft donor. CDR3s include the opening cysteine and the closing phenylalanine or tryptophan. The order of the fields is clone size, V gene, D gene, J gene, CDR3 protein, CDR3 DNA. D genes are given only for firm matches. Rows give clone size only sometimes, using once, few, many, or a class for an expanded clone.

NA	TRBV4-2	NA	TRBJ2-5	CSSSQEGTLQETQYF	TGTTCCAGCAGCCAAGAAGGGACCCTTCAAGAGACCCAGTACTTC
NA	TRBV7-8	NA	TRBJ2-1	CASSLDRPKEQFF	TGTGCCAGCAGCTTAGATAGGCCCAAGGAGCAGTTCTTC
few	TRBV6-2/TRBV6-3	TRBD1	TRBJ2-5	CASSYGTGAYTETQYF	TGTGCCAGCAGCTATGGGACAGGGGCGTATACAGAGACCCAGTACTTC
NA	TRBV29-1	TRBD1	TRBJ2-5	CSAFRDRGLETQYF	TGCAGCGCCTTCCGGGACAGGGGGCTCGAGACCCAGTACTTC
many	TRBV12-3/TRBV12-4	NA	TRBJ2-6	CASSFRGSGANVLTF	TGTGCCAGCAGTTTTCGAGGCTCTGGGGCCAACGTCCTGACTTTC
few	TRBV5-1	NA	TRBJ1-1	CASSLASANTEAFF	TGCGCCAGCAGCTTGGCCAGTGCGAACACTGAAGCTTTCTTT
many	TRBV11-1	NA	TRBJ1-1	CASSPHGGGRTVWNTEAFF	TGTGCCAGCAGCCCACACGGGGGCGGGAGGACCGTTTGGAACACTGAAGCTTTCTTT
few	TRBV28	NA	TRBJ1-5	CASEQVQQPQHF	TGTGCCAGCGAACAGGTTCAACAGCCCCAGCATTTT
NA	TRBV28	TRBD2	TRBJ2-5	CASSARWGGRETQYF	TGTGCCAGCAGTGCCCGTTGGGGGGGAAGAGAGACCCAGTACTTC
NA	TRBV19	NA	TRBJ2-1	CASSIGRVVDEQFF	TGTGCCAGTAGTATCGGCAGGGTGGTGGATGAGCAGTTCTTC
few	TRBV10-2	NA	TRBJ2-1	CASSPSPYEQFF	TGCGCCAGCAGCCCCAGCCCATATGAGCAGTTCTTC
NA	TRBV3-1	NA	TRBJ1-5	CASSQAGVQPQHF	TGTGCCAGCAGCCAAGCGGGGGTTCAGCCCCAGCATTTT
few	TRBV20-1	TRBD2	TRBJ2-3	CSARDTRLAFTDTQYF	TGCAGTGCTAGAGATACGAGACTAGCTTTCACAGATACGCAGTATTTT
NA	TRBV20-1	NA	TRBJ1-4	CSARRDFNEKLFF	TGCAGTGCCCGCCGGGACTTTAATGAAAAACTGTTTTTT
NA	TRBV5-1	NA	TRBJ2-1	CASSYSVVPSDEQFF	TGCGCCAGCAGCTATTCAGTAGTACCGTCGGATGAGCAGTTCTTC
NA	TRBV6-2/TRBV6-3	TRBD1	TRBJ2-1	CASSYPRTGNNEQFF	TGTGCCAGCAGTTACCCCCGGACAGGGAACAATGAGCAGTTCTTC
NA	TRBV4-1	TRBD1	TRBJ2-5	CASSQFGQGYSGETQYF	TGCGCCAGCAGCCAATTCGGACAGGGGTATTCGGGAGAGACCCAGTACTTC
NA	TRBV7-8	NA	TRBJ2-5	CASSLRDRFETQYF	TGTGCCAGCAGCCTACGAGACCGGTTCGAGACCCAGTACTTC
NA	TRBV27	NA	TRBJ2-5	CASSPRIQETQYF	TGTGCCAGCAGTCCTCGGATCCAAGAGACCCAGTACTTC
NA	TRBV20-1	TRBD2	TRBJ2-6	CSARGVSGANVLTF	TGCAGTGCCCGGGGGGTCTCTGGGGCCAACGTCCTGACTTTC
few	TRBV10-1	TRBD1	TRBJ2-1	CASSSIQGTTYNEQFF	TGCGCCAGCTCTTCGATACAGGGGACCACGTACAATGAGCAGTTCTTC
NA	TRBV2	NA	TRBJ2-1	CASTSQGGNEQFF	TGTGCCAGCACTTCCCAGGGGGGTAATGAGCAGTTCTTC
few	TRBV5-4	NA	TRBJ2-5	CASSLGFGELPQYF	TGTGCCAGCAGCTTGGGTTTTGGGGAGTTGCCCCAGTACTTC
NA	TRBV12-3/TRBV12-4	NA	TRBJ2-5	CASTEGYQETQYF	TGTGCCAGCACCGAGGGGTACCAAGAGACCCAGTACTTC
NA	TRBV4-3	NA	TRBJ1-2	CASSQEEINYGYTF	TGCGCCAGCAGCCAAGAGGAGATTAACTATGGCTACACCTTC
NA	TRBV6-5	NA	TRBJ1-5	CASSYSGADSNQPQHF	TGTGCCAGCAGTTACTCGGGCGCAGATAGCAATCAGCCCCAGCATTTT
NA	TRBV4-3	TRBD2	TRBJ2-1	CASSQERASGGLISYNEQFF	TGCGCCAGCAGCCAAGAGAGGGCTAGCGGGGGCCTCATCTCCTACAATGAGCAGTTCTTC
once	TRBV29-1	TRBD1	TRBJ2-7	CSAHRGLEQYF	TGCAGCGCCCACAGGGGGCTGGAGCAGTACTTC
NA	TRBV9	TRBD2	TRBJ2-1	CASSAPGLASNEQFF	TGTGCCAGCAGCGCCCCGGGACTAGCTAGCAATGAGCAGTTCTTC
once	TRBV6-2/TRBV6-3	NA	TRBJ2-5	CASNLGGRLETQYF	TGTGCCAGCAATCTGGGGGGCCGACTAGAGACCCAGTACTTC
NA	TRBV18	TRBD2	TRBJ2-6	CASSPRSGGSSGANVLTF	TGTGCCAGCTCCCCACGGAGCGGGGGAAGCTCTGGGGCCAACGTCCTGACTTTC
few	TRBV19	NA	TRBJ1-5	CASSPRHRDMQPQHF	TGTGCCAGTAGTCCGAGGCACAGGGATATGCAGCCCCAGCATTTT
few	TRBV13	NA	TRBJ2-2	CASSSTTPGSAYTGELFF	TGTGCCAGCAGCTCTACTACCCCCGGTTCAGCGTACACCGGGGAGCTGTTTTTT
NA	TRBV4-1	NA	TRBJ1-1	CASSQTGGQPEAFF	TGCGCCAGCAGCCAAACAGGCGGACAGCCTGAAGCTTTCTTT
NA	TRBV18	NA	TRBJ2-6	CASSPRQDSGANVLTF	TGTGCCAGCTCACCAAGACAGGACTCTGGGGCCAACGTCCTGACTTTC
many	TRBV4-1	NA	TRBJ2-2	CASSHTGTGELFF	TGCGCCAGCAGCCACACAGGGACCGGGGAGCTGTTTTTT
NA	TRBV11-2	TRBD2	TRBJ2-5	CASSLKASGLAVPGMTQYF	TGTGCCAGCAGCTTAAAGGCCTCGGGACTAGCGGTTCCGGGGATGACCCAGTACTTC
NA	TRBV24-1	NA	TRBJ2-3	CATSDLQGPDTQYF	TGTGCCACCAGTGATTTGCAAGGGCCAGATACGCAGTATTTT
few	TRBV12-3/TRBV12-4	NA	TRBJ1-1	CASSTRGGLNTEAFF	TGTGCCAGCAGTACCCGAGGGGGATTGAACACTGAAGCTTTCTTT
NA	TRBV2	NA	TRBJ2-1	CASSRETAYNEQFF	TGTGCCAGCAGCAGGGAGACAGCTTACAATGAGCAGTTCTTC
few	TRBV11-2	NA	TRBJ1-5	CASSWGRDQPQHF	TGTGCCAGCAGCTGGGGCCGGGATCAGCCCCAGCATTTT
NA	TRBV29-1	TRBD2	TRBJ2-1	CSVLTSGVRLYNEQFF	TGCAGCGTGCTGACTAGCGGGGTGAGACTATACAATGAGCAGTTCTTC
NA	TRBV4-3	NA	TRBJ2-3	CASSQEWQEDTDTQYF	TGCGCCAGCAGCCAAGAATGGCAGGAGGACACAGATACGCAGTATTTT
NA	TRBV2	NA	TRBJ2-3	CASSVPSDGSTDTQYF	TGTGCCAGCAGCGTGCCCTCGGACGGTAGCACAGATACGCAGTATTTT
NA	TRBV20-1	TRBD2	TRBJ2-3	CSAGGLAGGDTQYF	TGCAGTGCAGGGGGACTAGCGGGGGGCGATACGCAGTATTTT
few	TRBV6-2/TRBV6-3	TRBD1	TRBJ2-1	CASSGTGWYNEQFF	TGTGCCAGCAGCGGGACAGGGTGGTACAATGAGCAGTTCTTC
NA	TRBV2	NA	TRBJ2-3	CASSDVPGITADTQYF	TGTGCCAGCAGTGACGTCCCGGGGATCACCGCAGATACGCAGTATTTT
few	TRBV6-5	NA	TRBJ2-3	CASSYPMGTHSTDTQYF	TGTGCCAGCAGTTACCCCATGGGAACCCATAGCACAGATACGCAGTATTTT
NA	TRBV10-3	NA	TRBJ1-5	CAISDPQSNQPQHF	TGTGCCATCAGTGACCCCCAGAGCAATCAGCCCCAGCATTTT
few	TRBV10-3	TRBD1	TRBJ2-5	CAISPGQGLETQYF	TGTGCCATCAGTCCGGGACAGGGACTCGAGACCCAGTACTTC
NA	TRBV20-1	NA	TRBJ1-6	CSARASGYNSPLHF	TGCAGTGCTAGGGCCTCGGGGTACAATTCACCCCTCCACTTT
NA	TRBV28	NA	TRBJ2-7	CASSARSRWLYEQYF	TGTGCCAGCAGTGCCCGTTCCAGGTGGCTCTACGAGCAGTACTTC
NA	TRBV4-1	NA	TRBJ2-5	CASSQDPPVYQETQYF	TGCGCCAGCAGCCAAGATCCCCCAGTGTACCAAGAGACCCAGTACTTC
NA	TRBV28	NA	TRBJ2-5	CASSFRAPETQYF	TGTGCCAGCAGTTTTCGCGCGCCGGAGACCCAGTACTTC
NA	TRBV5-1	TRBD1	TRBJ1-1	CASSLSTGEGAEAFF	TGCGCCAGCAGCTTGTCAACAGGGGAGGGGGCTGAAGCTTTCTTT
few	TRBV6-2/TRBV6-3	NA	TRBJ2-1	CASSYLSGRQGGFFKSNEQFF	TGTGCCAGCAGTTACCTTTCGGGGCGTCAGGGGGGCTTCTTCAAGTCGAATGAGCAGTTCTTC